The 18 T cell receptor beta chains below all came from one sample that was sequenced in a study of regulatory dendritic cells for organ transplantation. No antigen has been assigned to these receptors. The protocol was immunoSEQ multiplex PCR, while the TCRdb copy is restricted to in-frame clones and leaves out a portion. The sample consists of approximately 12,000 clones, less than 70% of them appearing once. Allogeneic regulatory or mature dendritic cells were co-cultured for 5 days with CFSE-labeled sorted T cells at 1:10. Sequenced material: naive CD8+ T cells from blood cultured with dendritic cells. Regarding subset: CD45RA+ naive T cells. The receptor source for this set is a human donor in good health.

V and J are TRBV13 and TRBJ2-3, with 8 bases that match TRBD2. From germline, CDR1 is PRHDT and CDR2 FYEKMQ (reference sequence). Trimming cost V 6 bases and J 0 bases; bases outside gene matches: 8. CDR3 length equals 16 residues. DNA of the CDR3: TGTGCCAGCAGTCCTCGGACTAGCTCTAGCACAGATACGCAGTATTTT. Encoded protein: CASSPRTSSSTDTQYF.

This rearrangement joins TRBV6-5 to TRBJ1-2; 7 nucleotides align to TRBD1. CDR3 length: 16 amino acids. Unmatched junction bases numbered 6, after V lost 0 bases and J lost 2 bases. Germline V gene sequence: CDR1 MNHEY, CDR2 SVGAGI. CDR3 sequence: CASSYSRTGLNYGYTF. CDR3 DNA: TGTGCCAGCAGTTACTCCCGGACAGGCTTAAACTATGGCTACACCTTC.

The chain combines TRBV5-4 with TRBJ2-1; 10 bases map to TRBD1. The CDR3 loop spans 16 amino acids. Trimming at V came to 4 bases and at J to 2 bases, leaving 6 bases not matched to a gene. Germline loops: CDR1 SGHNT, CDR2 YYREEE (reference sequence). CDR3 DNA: TGTGCCAGCAGCGAGGGACAGGGGCACCCCTACAATGAGCAGTTCTTC. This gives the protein CASSEGQGHPYNEQFF.

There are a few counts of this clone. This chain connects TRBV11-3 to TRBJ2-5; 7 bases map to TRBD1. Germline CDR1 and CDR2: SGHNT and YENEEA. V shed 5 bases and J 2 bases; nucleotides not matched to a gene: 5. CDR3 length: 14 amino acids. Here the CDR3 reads CASSTRQGQETQYF. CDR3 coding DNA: TGTGCCAGCAGCACCCGACAGGGTCAAGAGACCCAGTACTTC.

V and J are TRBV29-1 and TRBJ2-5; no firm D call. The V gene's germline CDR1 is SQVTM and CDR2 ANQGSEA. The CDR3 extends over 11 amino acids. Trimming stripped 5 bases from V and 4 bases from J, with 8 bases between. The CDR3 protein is CSVSEIETQYF. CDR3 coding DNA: TGCAGCGTTTCTGAGATAGAGACCCAGTACTTC.

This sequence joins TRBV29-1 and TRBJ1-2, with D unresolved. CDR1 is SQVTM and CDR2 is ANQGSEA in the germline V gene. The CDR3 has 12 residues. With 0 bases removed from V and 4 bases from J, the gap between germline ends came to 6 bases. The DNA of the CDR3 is TGCAGCGTTGAAGATGGCAGCTATGGCTACACCTTC. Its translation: CSVEDGSYGYTF.

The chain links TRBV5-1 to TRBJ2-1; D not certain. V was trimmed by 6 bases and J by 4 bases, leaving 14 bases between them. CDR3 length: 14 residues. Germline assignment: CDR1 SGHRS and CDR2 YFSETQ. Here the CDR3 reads CASKVSPLYNEQFF. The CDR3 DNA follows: TGCGCCAGCAAAGTAAGCCCGCTATACAATGAGCAGTTCTTC.

This CDR3 reads CSVRLAGALRTGELFF. The CDR3, as DNA: TGCAGCGTTCGACTAGCGGGGGCCTTGAGGACCGGGGAGCTGTTTTTT. The chain couples TRBV29-1 to TRBJ2-2; 12 bases map to TRBD2. The germline V gene has CDR1 SQVTM and CDR2 ANQGSEA. The V and J ends lost 5 bases and 5 bases, in that order; junction bases with no gene match: 9. This CDR3 is 16 amino acids long.

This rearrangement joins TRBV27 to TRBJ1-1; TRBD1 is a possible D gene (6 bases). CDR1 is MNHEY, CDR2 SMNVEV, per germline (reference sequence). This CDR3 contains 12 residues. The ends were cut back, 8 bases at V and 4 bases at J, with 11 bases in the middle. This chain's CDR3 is CASSRGATEAFF. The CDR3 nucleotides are TGTGCCAGCTCCCGGGGGGCCACTGAAGCTTTCTTT.

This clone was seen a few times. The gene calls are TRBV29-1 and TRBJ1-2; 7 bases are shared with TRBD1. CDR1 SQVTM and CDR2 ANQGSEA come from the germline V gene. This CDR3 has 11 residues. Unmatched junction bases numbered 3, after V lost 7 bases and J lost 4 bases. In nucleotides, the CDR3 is TGCAGCGGTCGGGACAGCTATGGCTACACCTTC. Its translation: CSGRDSYGYTF.

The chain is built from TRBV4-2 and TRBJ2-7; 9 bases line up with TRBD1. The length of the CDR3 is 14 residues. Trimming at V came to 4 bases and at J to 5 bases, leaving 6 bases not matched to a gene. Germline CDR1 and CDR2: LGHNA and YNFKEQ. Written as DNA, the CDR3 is TGTGCCAGCAGCCCCGGGACAGGGAGGAACGAGCAGTACTTC. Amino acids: CASSPGTGRNEQYF.

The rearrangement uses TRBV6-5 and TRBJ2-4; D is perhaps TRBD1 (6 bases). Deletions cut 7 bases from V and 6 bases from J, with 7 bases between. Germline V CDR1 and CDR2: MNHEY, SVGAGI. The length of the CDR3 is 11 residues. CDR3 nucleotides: TGTGCCAGCAAAGGGGGAAACATTCAGTACTTC. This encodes CASKGGNIQYF.

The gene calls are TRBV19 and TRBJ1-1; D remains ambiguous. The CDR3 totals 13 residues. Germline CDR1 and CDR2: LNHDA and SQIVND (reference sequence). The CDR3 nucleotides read TGTGCTACAAGTCAGATTCTGAACACTGAAGCTTTCTTT. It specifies CATSQILNTEAFF.

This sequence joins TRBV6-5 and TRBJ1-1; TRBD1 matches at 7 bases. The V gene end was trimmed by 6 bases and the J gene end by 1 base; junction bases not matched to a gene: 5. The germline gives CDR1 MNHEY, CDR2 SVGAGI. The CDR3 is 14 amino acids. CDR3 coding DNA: TGTGCCAGCAGCATGGGACAGACGAACACTGAAGCTTTCTTT. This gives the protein CASSMGQTNTEAFF.

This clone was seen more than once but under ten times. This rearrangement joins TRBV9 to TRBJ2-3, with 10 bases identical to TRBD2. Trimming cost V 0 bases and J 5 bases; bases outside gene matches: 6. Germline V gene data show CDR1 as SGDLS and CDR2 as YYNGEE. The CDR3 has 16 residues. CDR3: CASSVVASGGGDTQYF. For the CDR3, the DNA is TGTGCCAGCAGCGTAGTGGCTAGCGGGGGAGGAGATACGCAGTATTTT.

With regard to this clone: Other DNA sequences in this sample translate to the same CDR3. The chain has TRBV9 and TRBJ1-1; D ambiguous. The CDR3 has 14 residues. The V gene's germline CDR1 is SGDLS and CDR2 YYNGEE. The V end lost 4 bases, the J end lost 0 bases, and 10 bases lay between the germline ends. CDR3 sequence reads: CASSPQTMNTEAFF. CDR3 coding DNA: TGTGCCAGCAGCCCACAGACCATGAACACTGAAGCTTTCTTT.

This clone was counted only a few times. This CDR3 is CASSPRTKSPLYGYTF. The CDR3 coding sequence is TGCGCCAGCAGCCCTCGGACTAAGAGCCCTTTGTATGGCTACACCTTC. V and J are TRBV4-3 and TRBJ1-2, with D uncertain. Per germline, CDR1 LGHNA and CDR2 YSLEER. V lost 4 bases and J lost 5, with 20 bases in between. This CDR3 has 16 amino acids.

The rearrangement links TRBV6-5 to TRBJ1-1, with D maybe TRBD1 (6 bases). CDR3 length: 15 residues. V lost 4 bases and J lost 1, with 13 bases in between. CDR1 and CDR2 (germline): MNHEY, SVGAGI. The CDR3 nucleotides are TGTGCCAGCAGTTCCTCCGGGGGGGCGAACACTGAAGCTTTCTTT. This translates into CASSSSGGANTEAFF.